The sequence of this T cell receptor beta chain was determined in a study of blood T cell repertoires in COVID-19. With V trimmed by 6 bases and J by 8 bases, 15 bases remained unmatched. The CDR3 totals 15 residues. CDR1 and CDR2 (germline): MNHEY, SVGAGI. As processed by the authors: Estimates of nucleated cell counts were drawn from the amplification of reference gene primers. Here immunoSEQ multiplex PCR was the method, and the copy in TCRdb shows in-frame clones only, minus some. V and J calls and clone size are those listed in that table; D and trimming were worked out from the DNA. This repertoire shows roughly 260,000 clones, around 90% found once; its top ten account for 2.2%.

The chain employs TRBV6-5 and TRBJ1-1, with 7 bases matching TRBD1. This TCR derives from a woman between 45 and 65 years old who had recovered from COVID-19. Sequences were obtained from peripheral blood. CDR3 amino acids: CASRPDRVYKVEAFF. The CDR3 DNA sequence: TGTGCCAGCAGGCCTGACAGGGTTTACAAGGTAGAAGCTTTCTTT.